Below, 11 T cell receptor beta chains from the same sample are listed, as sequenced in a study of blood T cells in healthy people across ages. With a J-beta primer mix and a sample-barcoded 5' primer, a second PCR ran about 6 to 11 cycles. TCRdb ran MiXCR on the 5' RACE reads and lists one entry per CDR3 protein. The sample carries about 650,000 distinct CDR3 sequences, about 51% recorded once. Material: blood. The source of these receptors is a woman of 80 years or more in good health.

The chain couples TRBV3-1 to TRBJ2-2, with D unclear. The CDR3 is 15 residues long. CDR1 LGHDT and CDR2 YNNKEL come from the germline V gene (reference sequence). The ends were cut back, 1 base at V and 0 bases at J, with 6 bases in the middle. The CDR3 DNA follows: TGTGCCAGCAGCCAAGTACGGGCGAACACCGGGGAGCTGTTTTTT. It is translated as CASSQVRANTGELFF.

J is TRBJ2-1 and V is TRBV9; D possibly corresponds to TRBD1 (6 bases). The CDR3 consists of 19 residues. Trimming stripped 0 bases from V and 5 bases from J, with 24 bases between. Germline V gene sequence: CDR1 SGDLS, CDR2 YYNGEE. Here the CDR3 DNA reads TGTGCCAGCAGCGTAGAGGGGGTGATTAGTAGCGCATTGAACAATGAGCAGTTCTTC. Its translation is CASSVEGVISSALNNEQFF.

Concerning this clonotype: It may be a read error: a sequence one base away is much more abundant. The CDR3 loop is CASSETGSYKEQFF. The CDR3 region has the DNA TGTGCCAGCAGTGAGACAGGCTCCTACAAGGAGCAGTTCTTC. The chain is built from TRBV2 and TRBJ2-1, with D maybe TRBD1 (6 bases). From germline, CDR1 is SNHLY and CDR2 FYNNEI. The CDR3 covers 14 residues.

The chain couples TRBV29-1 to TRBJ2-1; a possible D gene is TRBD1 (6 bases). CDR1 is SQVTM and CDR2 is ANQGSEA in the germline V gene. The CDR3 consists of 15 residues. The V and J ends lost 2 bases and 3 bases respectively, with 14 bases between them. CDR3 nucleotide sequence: TGCAGCGTTGAAAGCGCCCTGGACAGCTACAATGAGCAGTTCTTC. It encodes CSVESALDSYNEQFF.

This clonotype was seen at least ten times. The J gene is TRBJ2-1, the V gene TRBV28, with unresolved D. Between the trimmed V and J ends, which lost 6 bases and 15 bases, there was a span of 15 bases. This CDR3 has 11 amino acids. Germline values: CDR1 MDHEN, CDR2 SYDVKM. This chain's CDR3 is CASSLRYRAFF. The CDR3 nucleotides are TGTGCCAGCAGCTTAAGGTATCGAGCGTTCTTC.

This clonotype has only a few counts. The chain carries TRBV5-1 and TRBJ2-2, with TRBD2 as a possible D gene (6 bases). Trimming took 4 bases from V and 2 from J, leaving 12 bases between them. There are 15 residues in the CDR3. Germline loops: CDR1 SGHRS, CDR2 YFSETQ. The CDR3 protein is CASSHGGANTGELFF. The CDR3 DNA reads TGCGCCAGCAGCCACGGGGGAGCAAACACCGGGGAGCTGTTTTTT.

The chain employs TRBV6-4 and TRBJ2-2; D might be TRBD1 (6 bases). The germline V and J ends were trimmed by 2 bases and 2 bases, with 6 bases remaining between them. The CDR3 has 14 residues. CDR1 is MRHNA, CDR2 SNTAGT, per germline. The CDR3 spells CASSDGTNTGELFF. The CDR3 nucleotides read TGTGCCAGCAGTGACGGGACAAACACCGGGGAGCTGTTTTTT.

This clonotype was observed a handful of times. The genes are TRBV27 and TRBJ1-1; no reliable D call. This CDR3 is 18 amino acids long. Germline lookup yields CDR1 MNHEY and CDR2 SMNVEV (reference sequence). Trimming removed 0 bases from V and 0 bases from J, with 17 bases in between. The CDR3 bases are TGTGCCAGCAGTTTATCGGTTAGGCAGAAGAACATGAACACTGAAGCTTTCTTT. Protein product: CASSLSVRQKNMNTEAFF.

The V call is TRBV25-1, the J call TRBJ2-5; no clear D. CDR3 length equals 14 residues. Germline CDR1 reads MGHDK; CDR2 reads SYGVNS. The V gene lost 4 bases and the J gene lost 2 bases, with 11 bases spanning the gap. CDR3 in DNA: TGTGCCAGCAGTGTTGCCCTACTGCAAGAGACCCAGTACTTC. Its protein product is CASSVALLQETQYF.

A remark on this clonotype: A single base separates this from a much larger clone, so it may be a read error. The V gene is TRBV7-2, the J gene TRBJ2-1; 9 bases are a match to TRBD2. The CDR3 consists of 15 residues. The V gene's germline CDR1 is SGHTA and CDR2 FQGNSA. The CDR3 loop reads CASGLFTSGYNEQFF. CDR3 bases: TGTGCCAGCGGCTTATTTACTAGCGGGTACAATGAGCAGTTCTTC.

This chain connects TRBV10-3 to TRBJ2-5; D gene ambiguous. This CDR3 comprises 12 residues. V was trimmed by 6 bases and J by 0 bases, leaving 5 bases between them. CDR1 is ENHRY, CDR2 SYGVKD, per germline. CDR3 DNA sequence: TGTGCCATCAGGGTGGACCAAGAGACCCAGTACTTC. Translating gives CAIRVDQETQYF.